This T cell receptor beta chain originates from a study of CD8 T cell repertoires and HIV-1 epitope variants. This clone was counted between two and nine times. Its specificity is unknown. Germline loops: CDR1 SGHAT, CDR2 FQNNGV. Deletions cut 5 bases from V and 6 bases from J, with 14 bases between. The CDR3 is 14 amino acids. The table came from immunoSEQ multiplex PCR; TCRdb's copy has only in-frame clones and leaves some out. Of over 6,000 clones listed, 66% are singletons. Sequenced sample: cultured CD8+ T cells derived from PBMCs. The rearrangement uses TRBV11-2 and TRBJ1-5; weak D call: TRBD1 (5 bases). The receptor's source is a male donor with HIV. The CDR3 sequence is CASSRDQEGQPQHF. The CDR3, as DNA: TGTGCCAGCAGCAGGGACCAGGAGGGTCAGCCCCAGCATTTT.